This T cell receptor beta chain is drawn from a study of early T cells in non-severe SARS-CoV-2 infection. Study outcomes and limitations: Private and CD4 specificities were missed by VDJdb matching, which favored anti-spike CD8 responses.

This clonotype was observed a few times. Its specificity is unknown. Between the trimmed V and J ends, which lost 6 bases and 2 bases, there was a span of 13 bases. This CDR3 spans 14 amino acids. In TCRdb, the 5' RACE reads were re-called with MiXCR into one record per CDR3 protein. The data hold 55,000 to 75,000 distinct CDR3 sequences, with approximately 11% observed a single time. The sequence was obtained from an adult who was a healthcare worker with PCR-confirmed SARS-CoV-2 infection or an uninfected control (not recorded which). The genes are TRBV12-3 or TRBV12-4 and TRBJ1-2, with a weak D call TRBD1 (5 bases). The specimen was whole blood. In DNA form, the CDR3 reads TGTGCCAGCAGCCCAGGGAGAGGGAACTATGGCTACACCTTC. It codes for CASSPGRGNYGYTF.